This TCR beta chain is drawn from a study of technical replicates of blood from a few donors. Sequenced by immunoSEQ multiplex PCR; TCRdb stores in-frame clones only, minus some. This sample yields under 90,000 clones, of which 95% to 97% are seen a single time; less than 0.25% belongs to the top ten. CDR3 length: 14 amino acids. Per germline, CDR1 MNHEY and CDR2 SMNVEV (reference sequence). The J segment lost 6 bases and the V segment lost 6 bases, leaving 7 bases of the junction unmatched. The sequencing sample was made of T cells isolated from PBMCs. The chain links TRBV27 to TRBJ1-1; 10 nucleotides match TRBD1. The sequence derives from a human donor in good health. The CDR3 loop is CASRTTGGASEAFF. CDR3 sequence (DNA): TGTGCCAGCAGAACGACAGGGGGCGCGTCTGAAGCTTTCTTT.